Detailed here is one TCR beta chain. Its target is not known. This CDR3 region has 14 residues. Per germline, CDR1 SQVTM and CDR2 ANQGSEA. UMI-tagged 5'RACE template switching yielded the TCR beta cDNA. TCRdb re-called the 5' RACE reads; every CDR3 protein appears as one record, without DNA. The data include 200,000 to 300,000 distinct CDR3 sequences; the top ten clones carry roughly 4.2%. These data originate in a study of T cells expressing NK-cell markers. Study in general: Seven donors tested HCMV-seropositive and one tested seronegative among the eight sequenced.

Study results and limitations: HCMV specificity of expanded NKG2C+ T cell clones remained unclear.

Sequenced material: blood T cells: a sorted CD56 or NKG2C T cell subset, CD4+ or CD8+ T cells, or bulk PBMC T cells (not recorded which). The sequence derives from a woman aged 18 to 69 in good health. The chain carries TRBV29-1 and TRBJ1-1; as DNA is missing, the TRBD1 call by TCRdb cannot be tested. The CDR3 is CSVHLIRGDTEAFF. Together with reference TRBV29-1 and TRBJ1-1, the CDR3 gives the full variable domain: SAVISQKPSRDICQRGTSLTIQCQVDSQVTMMFWYRQQPGQSLTLIATANQGSEATYESGFVIDKFPISRPNLTFSTLTVSNMSPEDSSIYLCSVHLIRGDTEAFFGQGTRLTVV.